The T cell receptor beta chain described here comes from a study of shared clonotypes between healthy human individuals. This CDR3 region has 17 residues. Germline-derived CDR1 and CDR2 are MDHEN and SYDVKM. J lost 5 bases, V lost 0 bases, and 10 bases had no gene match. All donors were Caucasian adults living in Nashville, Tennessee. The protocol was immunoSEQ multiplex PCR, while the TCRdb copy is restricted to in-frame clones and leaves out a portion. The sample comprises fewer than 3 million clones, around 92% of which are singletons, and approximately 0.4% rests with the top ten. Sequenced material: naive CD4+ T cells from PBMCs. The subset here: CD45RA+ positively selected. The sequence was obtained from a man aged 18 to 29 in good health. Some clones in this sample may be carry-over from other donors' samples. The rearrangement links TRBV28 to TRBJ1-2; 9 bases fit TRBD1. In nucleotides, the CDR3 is TGTGCCAGCAGTTTATGGGGACAGGGATCTTACAGATATGGCTACACCTTC. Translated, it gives CASSLWGQGSYRYGYTF.